This TCR beta chain came from a study of blood T cell repertoires in COVID-19. The data were produced by immunoSEQ multiplex PCR, yet TCRdb's version contains in-frame clones alone and is incomplete. Of about 320,000 clones in the sample, approximately 88% were seen once. The participants were between about 18 and 90 years old and came from 24 US areas. In assigning cohorts, the study relied on participant-reported clinical history. The study counted Cohort 3 donors as recovered given two negative PCRs, clearance, or symptom resolution. The specimen sequenced was PBMCs or T cells enriched from blood (not recorded which). The sequence came from a man aged 55 to 70 who had recovered from COVID-19.

CDR3 bases: TGTGCCAGCAGCTTAGTGAAAGGAGGGGTGGGCTATGGCTACACCTTC. It is translated as CASSLVKGGVGYGYTF. The gene calls are TRBV7-2 and TRBJ1-2, with a possible D match to TRBD1 (5 bases). Germline values: CDR1 SGHTA, CDR2 FQGNSA. CDR3 length equals 16 residues. Between the trimmed V and J ends, which lost 1 base and 4 bases, there was a span of 16 bases.